This paragraph covers one T cell receptor beta chain sequence. Its antigen is unidentified. Germline V lookup: CDR1 MNHEY, CDR2 SVGAGI. This CDR3 has 14 amino acids. V was pared by 0 bases and J by 0 bases, with 6 bases between. These data belong to a study of cytomegalovirus exposure and HLA in healthy donors. Study conclusions and caveats: Per a prior analysis, the majority of TCR beta V segments were productive roughly 87% or roughly 30% of the time. Generally TCR sequences proved uncommon, though certain public TCRs appeared in numerous donors.

Primers: 60 Vbeta forward and 13 Jbeta reverse. Only in-frame clones appear in the TCRdb table, and some are missing; sequencing was by immunoSEQ multiplex PCR. The sample yields about 120,000 clones, approximately 78% seen once. Sequencing was done on a sample of PBMCs. V and J are TRBV6-5 and TRBJ2-7; D is perhaps TRBD2 (6 bases). This clonotype originated in a woman between 40 and 50 years old in good health and CMV-seropositive. For the CDR3, the DNA is TGTGCCAGCAGTTACTCGACTAGCTCCTACGAGCAGTACTTC. Residues: CASSYSTSSYEQYF.